The source of this T cell receptor (beta chain) is a study of T cell repertoires in cytomegalovirus infection. General study points: Individuals carrying CMV plus the relevant HLA were identified by cumulative frequency of public TCR beta families.

A note on this clonotype: Its antigen remains unidentified.

Germline CDR1 reads SGHVT; CDR2 reads SQSDAQ. Trimming at V came to 4 bases and at J to 0 bases, leaving 9 bases not matched to a gene. The CDR3 consists of 17 residues. TCRdb reprocessed the reads with MiXCR, giving one entry per CDR3 protein. This repertoire shows approximately 910,000 distinct CDR3 sequences, 31% found once; its top ten account for around an eighth. Sequencing was performed on cultured CD8+ T cells from PBMCs, taken from culture after CMV antigen stimulation. The chain couples TRBV7-4 to TRBJ2-5; TRBD2 agrees at 9 bases. This receptor was identified in a human donor in good health (CMV status not recorded). Some clones in this sample may be carry-over from other donors' samples. The CDR3 spells CASSYTPSGVYQETQYF. CDR3 nucleotides: TGTGCCAGCAGCTACACCCCTAGCGGGGTATACCAAGAGACCCAGTACTTC.